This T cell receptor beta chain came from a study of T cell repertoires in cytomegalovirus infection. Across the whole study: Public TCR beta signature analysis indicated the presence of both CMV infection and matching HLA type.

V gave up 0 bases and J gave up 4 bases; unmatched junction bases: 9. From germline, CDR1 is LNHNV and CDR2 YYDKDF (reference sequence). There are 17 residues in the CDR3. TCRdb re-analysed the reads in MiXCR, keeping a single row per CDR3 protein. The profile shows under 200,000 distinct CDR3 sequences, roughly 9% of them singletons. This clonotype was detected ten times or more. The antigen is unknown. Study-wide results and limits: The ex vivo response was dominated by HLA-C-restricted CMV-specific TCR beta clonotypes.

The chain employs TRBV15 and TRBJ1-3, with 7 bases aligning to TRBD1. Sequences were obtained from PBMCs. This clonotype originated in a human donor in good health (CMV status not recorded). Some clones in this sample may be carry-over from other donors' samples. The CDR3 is CATSRDRKGARGNTIYF. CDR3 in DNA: TGTGCCACCAGCAGAGATCGAAAGGGGGCAAGGGGAAACACCATATATTTT.